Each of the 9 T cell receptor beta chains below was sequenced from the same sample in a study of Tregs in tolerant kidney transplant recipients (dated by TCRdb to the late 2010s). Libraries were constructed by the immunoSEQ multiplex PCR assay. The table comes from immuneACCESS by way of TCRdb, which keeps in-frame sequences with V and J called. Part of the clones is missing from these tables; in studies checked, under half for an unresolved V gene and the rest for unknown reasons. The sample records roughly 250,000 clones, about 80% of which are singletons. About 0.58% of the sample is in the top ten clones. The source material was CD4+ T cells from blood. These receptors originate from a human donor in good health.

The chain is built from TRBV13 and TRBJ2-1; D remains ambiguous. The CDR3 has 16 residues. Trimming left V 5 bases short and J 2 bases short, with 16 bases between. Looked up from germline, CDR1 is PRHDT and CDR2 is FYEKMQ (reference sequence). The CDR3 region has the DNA TGTGCCAGCAGCCCTCCCTCGCTAAGGGCCTACAATGAGCAGTTCTTC. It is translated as CASSPPSLRAYNEQFF.

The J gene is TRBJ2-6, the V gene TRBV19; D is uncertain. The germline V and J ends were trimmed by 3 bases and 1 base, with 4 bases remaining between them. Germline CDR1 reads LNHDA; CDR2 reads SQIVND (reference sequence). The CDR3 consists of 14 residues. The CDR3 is CASSMGSGANVLTF. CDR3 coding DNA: TGTGCCAGTAGTATGGGTTCTGGGGCCAACGTCCTGACTTTC.

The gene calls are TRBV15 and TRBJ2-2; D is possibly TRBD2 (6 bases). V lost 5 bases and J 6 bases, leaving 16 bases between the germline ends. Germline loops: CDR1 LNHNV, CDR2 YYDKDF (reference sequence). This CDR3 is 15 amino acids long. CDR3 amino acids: CATSSRGPGAGELFF. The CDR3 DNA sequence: TGTGCCACCAGCTCGCGGGGTCCTGGGGCCGGGGAGCTGTTTTTT.

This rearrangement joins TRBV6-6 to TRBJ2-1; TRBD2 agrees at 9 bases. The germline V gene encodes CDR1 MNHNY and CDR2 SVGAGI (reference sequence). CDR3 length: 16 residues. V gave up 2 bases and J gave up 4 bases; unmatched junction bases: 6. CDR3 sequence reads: CASSYHGLATYNEQFF. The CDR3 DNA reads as TGTGCCAGCAGTTACCATGGACTAGCGACGTACAATGAGCAGTTCTTC.

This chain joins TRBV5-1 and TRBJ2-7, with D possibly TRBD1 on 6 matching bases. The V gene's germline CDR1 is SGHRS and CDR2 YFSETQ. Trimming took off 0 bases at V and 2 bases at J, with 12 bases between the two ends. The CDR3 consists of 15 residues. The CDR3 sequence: CASSLGWDKTYEQYF. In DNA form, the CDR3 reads TGCGCCAGCAGCTTGGGGTGGGACAAGACCTACGAGCAGTACTTC.

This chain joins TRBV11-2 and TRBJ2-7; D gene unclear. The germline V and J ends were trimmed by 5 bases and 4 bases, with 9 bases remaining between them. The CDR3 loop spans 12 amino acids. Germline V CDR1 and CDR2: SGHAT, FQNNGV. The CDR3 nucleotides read TGTGCCAGCAGCCTCCTCAATTACGAGCAGTACTTC. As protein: CASSLLNYEQYF.

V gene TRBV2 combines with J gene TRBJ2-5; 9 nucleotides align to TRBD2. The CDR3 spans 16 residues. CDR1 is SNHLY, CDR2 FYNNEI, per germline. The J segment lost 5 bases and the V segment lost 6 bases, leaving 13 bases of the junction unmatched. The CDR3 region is CASSSQSGRRGETQYF. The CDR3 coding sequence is TGTGCCAGCAGCTCCCAAAGCGGGAGGAGGGGGGAGACCCAGTACTTC.

The CDR3 nucleotides are TGTGCCAGCAGCGTCCGGCCCAACACAGATACGCAGTATTTT. Residues: CASSVRPNTDTQYF. J is TRBJ2-3 and V is TRBV9; D gene uncertain. The V gene lost 2 bases and the J gene lost 2 bases, with 9 bases spanning the gap. From germline, CDR1 is SGDLS and CDR2 YYNGEE. This CDR3 region has 14 residues.

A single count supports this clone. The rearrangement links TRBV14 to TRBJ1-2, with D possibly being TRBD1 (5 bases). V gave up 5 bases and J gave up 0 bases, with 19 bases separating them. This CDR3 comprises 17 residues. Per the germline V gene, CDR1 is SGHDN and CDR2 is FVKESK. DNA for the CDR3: TGTGCCAGCAGCACGGGGGAGGGGCCGGTTGCTAACTATGGCTACACCTTC. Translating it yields CASSTGEGPVANYGYTF.